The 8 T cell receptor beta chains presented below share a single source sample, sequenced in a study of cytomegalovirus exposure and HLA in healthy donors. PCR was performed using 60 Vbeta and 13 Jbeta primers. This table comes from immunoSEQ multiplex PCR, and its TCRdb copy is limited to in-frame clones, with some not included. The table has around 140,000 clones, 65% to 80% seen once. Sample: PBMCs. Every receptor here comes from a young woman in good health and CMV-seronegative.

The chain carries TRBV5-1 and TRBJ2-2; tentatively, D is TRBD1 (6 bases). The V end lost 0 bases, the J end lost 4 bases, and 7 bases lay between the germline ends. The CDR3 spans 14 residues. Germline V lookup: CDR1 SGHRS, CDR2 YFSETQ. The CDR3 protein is CASSLEGVTGELFF. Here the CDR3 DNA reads TGCGCCAGCAGCTTGGAGGGGGTCACCGGGGAGCTGTTTTTT. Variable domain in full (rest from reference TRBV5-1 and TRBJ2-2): KAGVTQTPRYLIKTRGQQVTLSCSPISGHRSVSWYQQTPGQGLQFLFEYFSETQRNKGNFPGRFSGRQFSNSRSEMNVSTLELGDSALYLCASSLEGVTGELFFGEGSRLTVL.

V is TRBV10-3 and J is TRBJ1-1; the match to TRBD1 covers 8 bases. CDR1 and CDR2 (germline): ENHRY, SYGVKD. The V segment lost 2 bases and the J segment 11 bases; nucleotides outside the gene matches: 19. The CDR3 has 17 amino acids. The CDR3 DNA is TGTGCCATCAGTGAGCGCGCATTTTCAGGGGGCGCGGGTTTGGCTTTCTTT. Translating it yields CAISERAFSGGAGLAFF.

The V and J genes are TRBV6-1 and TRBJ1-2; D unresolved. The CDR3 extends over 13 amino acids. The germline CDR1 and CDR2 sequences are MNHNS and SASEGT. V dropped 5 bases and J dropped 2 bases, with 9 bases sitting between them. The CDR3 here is CASSWERNYGYTF. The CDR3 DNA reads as TGTGCCAGCAGTTGGGAGCGAAACTATGGCTACACCTTC.

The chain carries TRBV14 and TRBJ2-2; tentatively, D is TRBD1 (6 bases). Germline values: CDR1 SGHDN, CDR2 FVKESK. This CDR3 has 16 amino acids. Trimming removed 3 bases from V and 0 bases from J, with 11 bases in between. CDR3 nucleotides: TGTGCCAGCAGCCACCTAAGGACAGCGAACACCGGGGAGCTGTTTTTT. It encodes CASSHLRTANTGELFF.

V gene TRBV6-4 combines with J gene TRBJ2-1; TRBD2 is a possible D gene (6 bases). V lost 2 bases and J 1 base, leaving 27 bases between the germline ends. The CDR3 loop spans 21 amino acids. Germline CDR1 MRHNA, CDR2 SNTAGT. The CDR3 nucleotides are TGTGCCAGCAGTGACGGCCCCTTTCCCGCGGGGCGAAGGAGTTCCTACAATGAGCAGTTCTTC. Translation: CASSDGPFPAGRRSSYNEQFF.

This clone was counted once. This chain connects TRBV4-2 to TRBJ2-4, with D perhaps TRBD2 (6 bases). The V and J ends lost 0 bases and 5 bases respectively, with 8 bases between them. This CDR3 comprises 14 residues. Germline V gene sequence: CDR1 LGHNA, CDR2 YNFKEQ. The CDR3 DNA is TGTGCCAGCAGCCAAGAACCGGGGGAAAACATTCAGTACTTC. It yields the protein CASSQEPGENIQYF.

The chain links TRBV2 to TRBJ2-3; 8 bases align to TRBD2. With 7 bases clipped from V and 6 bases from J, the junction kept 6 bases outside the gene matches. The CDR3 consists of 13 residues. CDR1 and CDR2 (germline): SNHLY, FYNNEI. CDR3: CASTGTRGDTQYF. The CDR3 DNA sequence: TGTGCCAGCACCGGGACTAGGGGTGATACGCAGTATTTT.

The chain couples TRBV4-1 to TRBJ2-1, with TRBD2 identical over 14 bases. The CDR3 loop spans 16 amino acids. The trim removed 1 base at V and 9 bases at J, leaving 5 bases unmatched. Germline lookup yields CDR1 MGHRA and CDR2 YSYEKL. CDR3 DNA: TGCGCCAGCAGCCAAGCCGGGACTAGCGGGAGTGGTGAGCAGTTCTTC. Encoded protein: CASSQAGTSGSGEQFF.